This TCR beta chain appears in the sequencing data of a study of blood T cell repertoires in COVID-19. Study as a whole: Acute and convalescent COVID-19 specimens originated in the United States, Italy and Spain. T cells, B-cell-depleted T cells, or PBMCs provided the cDNA or gDNA that served as material.

The V segment lost 7 bases and the J segment 5 bases; nucleotides outside the gene matches: 9. Germline CDR1 SGHTA, CDR2 FQGNSA. The CDR3 runs to 14 residues. This clone was counted a few times. The authors' processing: Nucleated cell counts were estimated from reference gene primer amplification. The protocol was immunoSEQ multiplex PCR, while the TCRdb copy is restricted to in-frame clones and leaves out a portion. D and trimming were read from the DNA, whereas the V and J calls and clone size are those reported in that table. The sample lists roughly 230,000 clones, 65% to 85% seen once, with 4% to 5.5% in the top ten.

Sample: peripheral blood. The chain joins TRBV7-2 to TRBJ1-2; 8 nucleotides align to TRBD1. The receptor was isolated from a man aged 45 to 65 with active or convalescent COVID-19. CDR3 region: CASTVVRGPYGYTF. DNA of the CDR3: TGTGCCAGCACCGTTGTCAGGGGGCCTTATGGCTACACCTTC.